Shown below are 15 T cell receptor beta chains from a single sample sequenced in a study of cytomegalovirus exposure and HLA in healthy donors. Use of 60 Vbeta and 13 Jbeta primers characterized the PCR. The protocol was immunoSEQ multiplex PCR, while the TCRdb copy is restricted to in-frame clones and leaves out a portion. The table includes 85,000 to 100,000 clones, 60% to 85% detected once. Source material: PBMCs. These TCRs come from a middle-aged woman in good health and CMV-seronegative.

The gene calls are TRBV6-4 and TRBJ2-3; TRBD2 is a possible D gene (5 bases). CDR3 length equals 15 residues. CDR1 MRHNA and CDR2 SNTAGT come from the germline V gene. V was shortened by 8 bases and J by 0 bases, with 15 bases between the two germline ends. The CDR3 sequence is CASRNGVASTDTQYF. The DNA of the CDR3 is TGTGCCAGCCGAAACGGGGTTGCTAGCACAGATACGCAGTATTTT.

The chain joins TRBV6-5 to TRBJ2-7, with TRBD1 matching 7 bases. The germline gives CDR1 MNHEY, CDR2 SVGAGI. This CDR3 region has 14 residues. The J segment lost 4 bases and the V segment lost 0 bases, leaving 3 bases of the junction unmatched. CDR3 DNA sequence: TGTGCCAGCAGTTACTCGGGACAGATGTACGAGCAGTACTTC. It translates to CASSYSGQMYEQYF.

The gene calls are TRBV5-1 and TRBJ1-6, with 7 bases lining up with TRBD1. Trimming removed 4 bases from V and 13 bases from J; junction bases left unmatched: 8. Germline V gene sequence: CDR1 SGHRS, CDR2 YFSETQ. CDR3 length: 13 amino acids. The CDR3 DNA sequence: TGCGCCAGCAGCGAGTCGGACAGGATCCCCCTCCACTTT. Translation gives CASSESDRIPLHF.

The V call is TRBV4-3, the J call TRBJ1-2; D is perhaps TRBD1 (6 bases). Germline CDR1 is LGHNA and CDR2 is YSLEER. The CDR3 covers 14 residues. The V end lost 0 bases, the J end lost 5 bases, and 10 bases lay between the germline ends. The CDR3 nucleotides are TGCGCCAGCAGCCAAGAAGGGGGAGGGTATGGCTACACCTTC. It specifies CASSQEGGGYGYTF.

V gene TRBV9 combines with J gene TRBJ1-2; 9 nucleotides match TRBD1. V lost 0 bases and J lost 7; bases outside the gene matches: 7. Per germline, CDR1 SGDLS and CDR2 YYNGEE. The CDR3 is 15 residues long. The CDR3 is CASSVEGTGYGGYTF. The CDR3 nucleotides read TGTGCCAGCAGCGTAGAAGGGACAGGGTATGGTGGCTACACCTTC.

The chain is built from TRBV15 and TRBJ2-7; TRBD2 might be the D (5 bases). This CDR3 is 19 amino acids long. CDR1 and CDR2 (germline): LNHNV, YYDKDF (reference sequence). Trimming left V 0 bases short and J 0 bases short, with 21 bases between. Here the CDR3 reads CATSRDRSRTGGLSYEQYF. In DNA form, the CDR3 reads TGTGCCACCAGCAGAGATCGGAGCAGGACCGGCGGACTCTCCTACGAGCAGTACTTC.

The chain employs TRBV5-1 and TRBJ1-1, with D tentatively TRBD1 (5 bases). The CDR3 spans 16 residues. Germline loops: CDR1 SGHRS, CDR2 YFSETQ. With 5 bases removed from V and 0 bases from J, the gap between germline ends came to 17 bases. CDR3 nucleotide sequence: TGCGCCAGCAGGAGGCGGGGGGACCAAATGAACACTGAAGCTTTCTTT. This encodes CASRRRGDQMNTEAFF.

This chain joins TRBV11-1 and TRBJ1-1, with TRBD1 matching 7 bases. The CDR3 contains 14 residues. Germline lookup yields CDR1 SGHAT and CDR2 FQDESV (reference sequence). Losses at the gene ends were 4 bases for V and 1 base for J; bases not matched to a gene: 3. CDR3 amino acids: CASSYRQGNTEAFF. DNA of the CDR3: TGTGCCAGCAGCTACAGACAGGGGAACACTGAAGCTTTCTTT.

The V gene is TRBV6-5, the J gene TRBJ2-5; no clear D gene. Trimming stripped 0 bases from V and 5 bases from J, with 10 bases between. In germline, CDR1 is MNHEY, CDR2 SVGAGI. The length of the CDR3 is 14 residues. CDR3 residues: CASSYSSLRETQYF. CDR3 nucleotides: TGTGCCAGCAGTTACTCTTCACTCCGGGAGACCCAGTACTTC.

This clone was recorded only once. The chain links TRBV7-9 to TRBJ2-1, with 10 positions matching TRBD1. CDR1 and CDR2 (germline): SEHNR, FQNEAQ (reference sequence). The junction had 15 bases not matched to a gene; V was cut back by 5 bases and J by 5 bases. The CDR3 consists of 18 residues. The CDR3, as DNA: TGTGCCAGCAGCCCCCGGGTAGGGACAGGGGTTTCGCACAATGAGCAGTTCTTC. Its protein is CASSPRVGTGVSHNEQFF.

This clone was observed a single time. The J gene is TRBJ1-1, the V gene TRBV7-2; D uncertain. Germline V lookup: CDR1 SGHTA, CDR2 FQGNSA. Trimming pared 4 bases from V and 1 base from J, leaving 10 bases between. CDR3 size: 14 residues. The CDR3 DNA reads TGTGCCAGCAGCTCAGAGGGAAGGAACACTGAAGCTTTCTTT. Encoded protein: CASSSEGRNTEAFF.

The CDR3 DNA reads TGTGCCAGCAGCTTTGGACAGGGGGACTACGAGCAGTACTTC. The encoded protein is CASSFGQGDYEQYF. The chain combines TRBV11-2 with TRBJ2-7, with 10 bases fitting TRBD1. Looked up from germline, CDR1 is SGHAT and CDR2 is FQNNGV. The length of the CDR3 is 14 residues. V was clipped by 3 bases and J by 3 bases; unmatched bases: 2.

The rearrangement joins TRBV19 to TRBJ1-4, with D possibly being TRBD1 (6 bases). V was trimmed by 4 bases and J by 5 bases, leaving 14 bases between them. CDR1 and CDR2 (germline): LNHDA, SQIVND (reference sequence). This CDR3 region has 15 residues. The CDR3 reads CASSRPQGANEKLFF. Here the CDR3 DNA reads TGTGCCAGTAGTAGGCCACAGGGCGCGAATGAAAAACTGTTTTTT.

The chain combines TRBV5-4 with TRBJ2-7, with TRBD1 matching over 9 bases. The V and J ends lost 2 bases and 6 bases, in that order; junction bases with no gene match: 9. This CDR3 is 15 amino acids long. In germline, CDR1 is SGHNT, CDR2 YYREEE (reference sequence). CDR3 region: CASSFPGQGPIEQYF. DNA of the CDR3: TGTGCCAGCAGCTTCCCGGGACAGGGTCCAATCGAGCAGTACTTC.

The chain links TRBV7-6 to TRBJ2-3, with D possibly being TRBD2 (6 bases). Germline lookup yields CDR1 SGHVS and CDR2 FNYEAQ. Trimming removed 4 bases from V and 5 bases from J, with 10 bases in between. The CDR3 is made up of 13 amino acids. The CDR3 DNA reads TGTGCCAGCAGCTCAGGAGGGAAAGATACGCAGTATTTT. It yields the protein CASSSGGKDTQYF.